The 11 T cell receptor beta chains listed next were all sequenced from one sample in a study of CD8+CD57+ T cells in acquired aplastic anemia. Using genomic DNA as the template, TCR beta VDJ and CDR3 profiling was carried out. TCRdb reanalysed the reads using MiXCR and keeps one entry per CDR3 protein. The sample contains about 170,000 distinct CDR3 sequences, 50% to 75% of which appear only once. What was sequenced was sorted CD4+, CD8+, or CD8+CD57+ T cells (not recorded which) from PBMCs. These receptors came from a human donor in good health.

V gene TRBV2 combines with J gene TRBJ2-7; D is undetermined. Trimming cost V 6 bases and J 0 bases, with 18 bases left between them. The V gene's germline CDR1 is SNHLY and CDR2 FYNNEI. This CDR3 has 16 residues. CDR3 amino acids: CASRNFGNSNSYEQYF. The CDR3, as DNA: TGTGCCAGCAGGAATTTCGGCAATTCGAACTCCTACGAGCAGTACTTC. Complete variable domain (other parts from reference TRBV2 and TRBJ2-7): EPEVTQTPSHQVTQMGQEVILRCVPISNHLYFYWYRQILGQKVEFLVSFYNNEISEKSEIFDDQFSVERPDGSNFTLKIRSTKLEDSAMYFCASRNFGNSNSYEQYFGPGTRLTVT.

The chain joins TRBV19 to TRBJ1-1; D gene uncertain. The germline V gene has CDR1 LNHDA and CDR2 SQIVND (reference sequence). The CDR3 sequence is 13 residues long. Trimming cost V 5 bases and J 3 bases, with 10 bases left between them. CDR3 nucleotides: TGTGCCAGTAGTTCAGGACGTTACACTGAAGCTTTCTTT. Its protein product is CASSSGRYTEAFF.

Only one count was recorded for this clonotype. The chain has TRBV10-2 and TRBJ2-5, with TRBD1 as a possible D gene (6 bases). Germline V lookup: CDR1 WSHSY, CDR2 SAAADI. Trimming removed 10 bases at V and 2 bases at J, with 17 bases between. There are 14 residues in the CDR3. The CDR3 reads CATAKQGGQETQYF. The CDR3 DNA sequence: TGCGCCACCGCCAAACAAGGGGGTCAAGAGACCCAGTACTTC.

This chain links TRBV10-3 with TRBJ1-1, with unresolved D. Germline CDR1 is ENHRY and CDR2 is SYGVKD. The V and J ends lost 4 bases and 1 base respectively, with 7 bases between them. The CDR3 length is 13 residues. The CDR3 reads CAISAIENTEAFF. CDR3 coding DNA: TGTGCCATCAGTGCCATAGAGAACACTGAAGCTTTCTTT.

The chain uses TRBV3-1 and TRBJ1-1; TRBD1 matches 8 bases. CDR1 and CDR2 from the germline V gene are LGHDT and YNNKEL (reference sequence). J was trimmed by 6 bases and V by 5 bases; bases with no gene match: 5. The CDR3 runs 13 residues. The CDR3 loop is CASSSRGLAEAFF. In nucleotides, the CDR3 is TGTGCCAGCAGCTCCAGGGGGCTCGCTGAAGCTTTCTTT.

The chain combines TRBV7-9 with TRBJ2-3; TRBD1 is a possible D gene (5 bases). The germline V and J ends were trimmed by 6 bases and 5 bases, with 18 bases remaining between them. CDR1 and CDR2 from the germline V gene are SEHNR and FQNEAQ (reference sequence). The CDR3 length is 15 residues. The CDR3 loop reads CASSKARPDRDTQYF. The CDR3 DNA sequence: TGTGCCAGCAGTAAGGCTCGTCCCGACAGAGATACGCAGTATTTT.

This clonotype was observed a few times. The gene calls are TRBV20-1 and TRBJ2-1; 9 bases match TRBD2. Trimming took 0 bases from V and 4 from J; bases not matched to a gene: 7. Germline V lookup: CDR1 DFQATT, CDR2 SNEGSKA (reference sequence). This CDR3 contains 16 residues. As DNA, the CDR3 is TGCAGTGCTAGAGATCTAAGTAGCGGGAGATACAATGAGCAGTTCTTC. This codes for CSARDLSSGRYNEQFF.

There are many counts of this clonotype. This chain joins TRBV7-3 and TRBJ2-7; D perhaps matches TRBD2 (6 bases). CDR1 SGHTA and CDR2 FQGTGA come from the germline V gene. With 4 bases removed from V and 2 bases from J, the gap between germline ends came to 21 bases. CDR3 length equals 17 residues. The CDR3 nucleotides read TGTGCCAGCAGCTCCCCCCGTCTAGCGTACTTGACCTACGAGCAGTACTTC. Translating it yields CASSSPRLAYLTYEQYF. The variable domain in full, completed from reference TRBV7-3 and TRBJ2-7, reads GAGVSQTPSNKVTEKGKYVELRCDPISGHTALYWYRQSLGQGPEFLIYFQGTGAADDSGLPNDRFFAVRPEGSVSTLKIQRTERGDSAVYLCASSSPRLAYLTYEQYFGPGTRLTVT.

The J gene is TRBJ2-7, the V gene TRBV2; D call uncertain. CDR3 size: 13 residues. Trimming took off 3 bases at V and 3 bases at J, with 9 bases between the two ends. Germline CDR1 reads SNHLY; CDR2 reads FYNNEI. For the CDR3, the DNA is TGTGCCAGCAGTGACGTTTTCAGCTACGAGCAGTACTTC. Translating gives CASSDVFSYEQYF.

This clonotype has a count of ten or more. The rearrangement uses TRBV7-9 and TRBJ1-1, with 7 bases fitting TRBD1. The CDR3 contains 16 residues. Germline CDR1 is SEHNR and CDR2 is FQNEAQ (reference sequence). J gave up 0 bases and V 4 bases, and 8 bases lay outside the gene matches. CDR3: CASSSQYGQVNTEAFF. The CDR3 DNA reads TGTGCCAGCAGCTCCCAATACGGACAGGTGAACACTGAAGCTTTCTTT.

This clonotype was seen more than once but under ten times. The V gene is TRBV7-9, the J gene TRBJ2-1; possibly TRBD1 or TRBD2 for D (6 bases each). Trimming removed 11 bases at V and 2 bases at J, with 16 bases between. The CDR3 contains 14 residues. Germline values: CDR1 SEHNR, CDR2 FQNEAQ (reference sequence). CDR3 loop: CAVAGHQTYNEQFF. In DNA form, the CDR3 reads TGTGCCGTGGCGGGACACCAGACCTACAATGAGCAGTTCTTC.